A single sample is the source of the 3 T cell receptor beta chains below, sequenced in a study of blood T cell repertoires in COVID-19. The protocol was immunoSEQ multiplex PCR, while the TCRdb copy is restricted to in-frame clones and leaves out a portion. This table has roughly 100,000 clones, more than 85% appearing once. Sample: peripheral blood. The receptors stem from a man aged 18 to 30 with acute or convalescent COVID-19.

The chain carries TRBV6-5 and TRBJ2-7; D ambiguous. Trimming stripped 2 bases from V and 0 bases from J, with 11 bases between. The CDR3 runs to 15 residues. Per the germline V gene, CDR1 is MNHEY and CDR2 is SVGAGI. The DNA of the CDR3 is TGTGCCAGCAGTTACGCCGGGTATACCTCCTACGAGCAGTACTTC. Amino acid sequence: CASSYAGYTSYEQYF.

The CDR3 sequence: CASRNLAGAPYEFF. CDR3 DNA: TGTGCCAGCAGAAATCTAGCGGGGGCCCCTTATGAGTTTTTT. The chain employs TRBV27 and TRBJ2-2; 10 bases agree with TRBD2. The CDR3 covers 14 residues. The V gene end was trimmed by 6 bases and the J gene end by 16 bases; junction bases not matched to a gene: 14. Germline values: CDR1 MNHEY, CDR2 SMNVEV (reference sequence).

Details on this clone: The same CDR3 is also encoded by other DNA sequences in this sample. The chain uses TRBV5-1 and TRBJ2-3; 8 bases map to TRBD2. The V gene end was trimmed by 0 bases and the J gene end by 1 base; junction bases not matched to a gene: 1. The CDR3 has 15 residues. The germline V gene has CDR1 SGHRS and CDR2 YFSETQ. CDR3 bases: TGCGCCAGCAGCTTGGCAGCGGGGGGCACAGATACGCAGTATTTT. This codes for CASSLAAGGTDTQYF.